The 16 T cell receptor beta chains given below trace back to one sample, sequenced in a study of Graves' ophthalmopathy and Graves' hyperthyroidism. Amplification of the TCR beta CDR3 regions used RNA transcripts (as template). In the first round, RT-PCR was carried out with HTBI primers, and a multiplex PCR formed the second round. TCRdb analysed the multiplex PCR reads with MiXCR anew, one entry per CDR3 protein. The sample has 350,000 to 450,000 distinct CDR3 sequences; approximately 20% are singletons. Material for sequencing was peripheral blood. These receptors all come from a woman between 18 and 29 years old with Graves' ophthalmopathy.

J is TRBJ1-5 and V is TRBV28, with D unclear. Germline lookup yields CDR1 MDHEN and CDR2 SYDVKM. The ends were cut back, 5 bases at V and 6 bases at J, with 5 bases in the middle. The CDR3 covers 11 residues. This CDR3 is CASSQVQPQHF. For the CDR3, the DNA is TGTGCCAGCAGTCAGGTTCAGCCCCAGCATTTT.

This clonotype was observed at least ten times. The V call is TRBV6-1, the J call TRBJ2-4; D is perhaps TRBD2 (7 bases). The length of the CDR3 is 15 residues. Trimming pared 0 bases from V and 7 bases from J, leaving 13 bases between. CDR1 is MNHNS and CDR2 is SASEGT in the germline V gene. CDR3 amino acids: CASSEAPGGRNIQYF. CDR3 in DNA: TGTGCCAGCAGTGAAGCACCGGGGGGCAGGAACATTCAGTACTTC.

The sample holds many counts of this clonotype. Written as DNA, the CDR3 is TGTGCCAGCAGCCAAGGGGACAGTTTTACTGAAGCTTTCTTT. Translation: CASSQGDSFTEAFF. The chain combines TRBV3-1 with TRBJ1-1, with 7 bases lining up with TRBD1. Germline V gene data show CDR1 as LGHDT and CDR2 as YNNKEL (reference sequence). V was clipped by 1 base and J by 5 bases; unmatched bases: 4. CDR3 size: 14 residues.

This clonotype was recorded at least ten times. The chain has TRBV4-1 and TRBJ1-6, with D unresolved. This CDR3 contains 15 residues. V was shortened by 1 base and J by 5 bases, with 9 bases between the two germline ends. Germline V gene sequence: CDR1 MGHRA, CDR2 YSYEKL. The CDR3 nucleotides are TGCGCCAGCAGCCAAGTTCCTATGCATAATTCACCCCTCCACTTT. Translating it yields CASSQVPMHNSPLHF.

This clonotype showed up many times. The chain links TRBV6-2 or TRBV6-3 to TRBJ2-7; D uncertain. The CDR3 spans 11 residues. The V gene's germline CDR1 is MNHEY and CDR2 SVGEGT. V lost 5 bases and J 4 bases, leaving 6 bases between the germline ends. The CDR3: CASSAVYEQYF. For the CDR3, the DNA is TGTGCCAGCAGTGCGGTGTACGAGCAGTACTTC.

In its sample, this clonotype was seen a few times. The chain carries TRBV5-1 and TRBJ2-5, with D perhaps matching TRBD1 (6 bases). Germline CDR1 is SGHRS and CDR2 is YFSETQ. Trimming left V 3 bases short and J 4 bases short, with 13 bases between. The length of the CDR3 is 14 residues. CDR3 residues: CASSSTGPGETQYF. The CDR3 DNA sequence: TGCGCCAGCAGCTCCACAGGGCCGGGAGAGACCCAGTACTTC.

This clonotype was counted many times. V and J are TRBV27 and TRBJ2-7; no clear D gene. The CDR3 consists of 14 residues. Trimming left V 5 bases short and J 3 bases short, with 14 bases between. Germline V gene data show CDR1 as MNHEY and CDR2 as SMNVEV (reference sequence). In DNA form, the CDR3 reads TGTGCCAGCAGTCCGATGGACGGCGACTACGAGCAGTACTTC. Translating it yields CASSPMDGDYEQYF.

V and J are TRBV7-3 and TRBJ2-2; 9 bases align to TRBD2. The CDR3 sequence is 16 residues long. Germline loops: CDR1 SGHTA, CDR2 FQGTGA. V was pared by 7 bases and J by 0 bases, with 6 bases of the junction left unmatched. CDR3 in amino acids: CASTSAGGSNTGELFF. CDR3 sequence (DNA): TGTGCCAGCACCTCAGCGGGAGGCTCGAACACCGGGGAGCTGTTTTTT.

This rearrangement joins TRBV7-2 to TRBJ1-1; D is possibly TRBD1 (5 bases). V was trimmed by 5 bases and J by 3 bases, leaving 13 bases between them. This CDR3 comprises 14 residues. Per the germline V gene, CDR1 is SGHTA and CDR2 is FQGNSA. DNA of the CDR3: TGTGCCAGCAGCCCGAGTCGGGGGTACACTGAAGCTTTCTTT. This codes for CASSPSRGYTEAFF.

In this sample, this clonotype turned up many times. CDR3 DNA: TGTGCCAGCAGAGCCGGACGTTCCGAGCAGTACTTC. Translation: CASRAGRSEQYF. The chain is built from TRBV27 and TRBJ2-7; D unclear. V was pared by 6 bases and J by 6 bases, with 12 bases between. There are 12 residues in the CDR3. CDR1 is MNHEY, CDR2 SMNVEV, per germline (reference sequence).

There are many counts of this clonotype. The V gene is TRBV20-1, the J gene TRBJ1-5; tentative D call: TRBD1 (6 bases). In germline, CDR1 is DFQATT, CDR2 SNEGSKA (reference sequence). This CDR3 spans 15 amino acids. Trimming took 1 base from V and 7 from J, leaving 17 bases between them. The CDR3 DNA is TGCAGTGCTAGAGCCGGGACACAGGAGAGCCAGCCCCAGCATTTT. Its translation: CSARAGTQESQPQHF.

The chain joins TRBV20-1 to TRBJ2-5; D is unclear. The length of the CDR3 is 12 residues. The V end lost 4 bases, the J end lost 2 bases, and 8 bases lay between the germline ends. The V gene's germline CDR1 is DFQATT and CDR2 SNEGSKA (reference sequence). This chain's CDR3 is CSAKSHQETQYF. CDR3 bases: TGCAGTGCTAAGAGCCATCAAGAGACCCAGTACTTC.

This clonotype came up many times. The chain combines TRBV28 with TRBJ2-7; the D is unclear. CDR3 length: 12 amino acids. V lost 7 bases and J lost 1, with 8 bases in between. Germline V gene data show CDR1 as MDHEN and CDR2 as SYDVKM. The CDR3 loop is CASTQASYEQYF. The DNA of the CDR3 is TGTGCCAGCACCCAGGCATCCTACGAGCAGTACTTC.

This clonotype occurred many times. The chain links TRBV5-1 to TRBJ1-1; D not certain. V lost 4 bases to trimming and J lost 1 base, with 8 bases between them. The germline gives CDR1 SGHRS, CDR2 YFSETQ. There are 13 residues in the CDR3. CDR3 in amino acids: CASSHSGNTEAFF. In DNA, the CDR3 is TGCGCCAGCAGCCACTCCGGGAACACTGAAGCTTTCTTT.

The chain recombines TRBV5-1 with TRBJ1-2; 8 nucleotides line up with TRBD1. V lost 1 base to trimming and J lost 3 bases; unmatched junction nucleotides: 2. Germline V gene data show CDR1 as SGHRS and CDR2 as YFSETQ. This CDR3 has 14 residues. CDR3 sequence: CASSLTTGDYGYTF. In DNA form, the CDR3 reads TGCGCCAGCAGCTTGACGACAGGGGACTATGGCTACACCTTC.

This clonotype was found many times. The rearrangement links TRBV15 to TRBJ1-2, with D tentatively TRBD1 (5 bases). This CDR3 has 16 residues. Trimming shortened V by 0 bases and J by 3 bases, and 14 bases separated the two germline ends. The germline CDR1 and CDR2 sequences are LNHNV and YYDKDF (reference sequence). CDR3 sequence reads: CATSRDFIGTDYGYTF. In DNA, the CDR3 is TGTGCCACCAGCAGAGATTTTATAGGGACCGACTATGGCTACACCTTC.